A selection of T cell receptor beta chains follows, all from one sample in a study of blood T cells in healthy people across ages. TCRdb redid the calling of the 5' RACE reads with MiXCR, one entry per CDR3 protein. The sample carries about 1.6 million distinct CDR3 sequences, 30% to 40% recorded once. What was sequenced was blood. These TCRs come from a woman in her 30s in good health. CDR3s include the opening cysteine and the closing phenylalanine or tryptophan. The D gene is left open where the match is weak. The size field is filled for only some rows; it gives once, few, many or a size class.

TRBJ1-2 TRBV5-1 TRBD1 NA TGCGCCGGCAGCGGGGGACAGAACTATGGCTACACCTTC CAGSGGQNYGYTF
TRBJ1-1 TRBV27 NA NA TGTGCCAGCAGTTTCAGGGTCCAAGGGACTGAAGCTTTCTTT CASSFRVQGTEAFF
TRBJ1-1 TRBV2 NA NA TGTGCCAGCAGTGTTAATCCGAACTTGGGCACTGAAGCTTTCTTT CASSVNPNLGTEAFF
TRBJ2-2 TRBV4-1 NA few TGCGCCAGCAGCCAAGAGGGGCTTGTACCCGGGGAGCTGTTTTTT CASSQEGLVPGELFF
TRBJ1-2 TRBV3-1 TRBD1 few TGTGCCAGCAGCCCAAGCACAGGGGCCGGTGGCTACACCTTC CASSPSTGAGGYTF
TRBJ2-7 TRBV7-9 NA NA TGTGCCAGCAGCTCCGTACTAGGAGTGGCCGAGCAGTACTTC CASSSVLGVAEQYF
TRBJ2-5 TRBV11-3 NA NA TGTGCCAGCAGCTCGGTGGACAGATATAACCGGTACCAAGAGACCCAGTACTTC CASSSVDRYNRYQETQYF
TRBJ2-7 TRBV12-3/TRBV12-4 NA many TGTGCCAGCAGTTCGGGACTGCCCTCCTACGAGCAGTACTTC CASSSGLPSYEQYF
TRBJ1-6 TRBV20-1 NA few TGCAGTGCTAGGTCAGATTCACCCCTCCACTTT CSARSDSPLHF
TRBJ2-1 TRBV2 NA few TGTGCCAGCAGTGCTTCAACCTACAATGAGCAGTTCTTC CASSASTYNEQFF
TRBJ1-1 TRBV20-1 NA NA TGCAGTGCTAGAGACCGATTGGGGGCGGCCACTGAAGCTTTCTTT CSARDRLGAATEAFF
TRBJ2-5 TRBV28 TRBD1 few TGTGCCAGCAGTTTCGGTCAGGGGGTGTCCCAAGAGACCCAGTACTTC CASSFGQGVSQETQYF
TRBJ2-1 TRBV10-3 TRBD2 NA TGTGCCATCAGTGGGAGGTCGGGAGGGAGGAACTACAATGAGCAGTTCTTC CAISGRSGGRNYNEQFF
TRBJ2-7 TRBV18 NA NA TGTGCCAGCTCACCAGGGGCAGTCCTTTTCTACGAGCAGTACTTC CASSPGAVLFYEQYF
TRBJ2-7 TRBV5-1 TRBD2 few TGCGCCAGCAGCTGGGGGGGAGGAAACTACGAGCAGTACTTC CASSWGGGNYEQYF
TRBJ2-1 TRBV30 NA NA TGTGCCTGGAGTGTACGTAGGCCGGGGACGGATGAGCAGTTCTTC CAWSVRRPGTDEQFF
TRBJ2-6 TRBV7-9 NA few TGTGCCAGCAGCCCCCAGGTTCCTGGGGCCAACGTCCTGACTTTC CASSPQVPGANVLTF
TRBJ1-1 TRBV10-3 NA NA TGTGCCATCAGGTCGAAAGACACTGAAGCTTTCTTT CAIRSKDTEAFF
TRBJ1-1 TRBV20-1 NA NA TGCAGTGCTAGAGATTGGGGGGCGGGTAGGGACACTGAAGCTTTCTTT CSARDWGAGRDTEAFF
TRBJ2-7 TRBV27 NA few TGTGCCAGCAGTTCTGCGGGGCAAGTTCTGCTAGCCCCGCTCGAGCAGTACTTC CASSSAGQVLLAPLEQYF